The 19 T cell receptor beta chains presented below share a single source sample, sequenced in a study of regulatory T cells in long-lasting Graves disease. Relying on iRepertoire HTBI primers and Arm-PCR of CDR3 regions, the team built TCR beta libraries. Via MiXCR, TCRdb re-called the multiplex PCR reads, giving one row per CDR3 protein. The table records 300,000 to 400,000 distinct CDR3 sequences, approximately 15% of them present only once. Time point noted: newly diagnosed GD, antithyroid drugs for less than 3 months. The TCR library was made from RNA extracted from PBMCs. This sample was also put to use in a study of T cells in Graves' hyperthyroidism and ophthalmopathy.

Specimen: peripheral blood mononuclear cells (PBMCs), collected at new diagnosis, from a patient treated with antithyroid drugs. The origin of the receptors is a middle-aged man with Graves disease.

This clonotype appeared a few times. The CDR3 region has the DNA TGTGCCAGCAGCTTAGCGTCAAGCCGGGCCGCCAGCACTCAGTACTTC. Residues: CASSLASSRAASTQYF. The rearrangement uses TRBV11-1 and TRBJ2-4; no firm D call. Per the germline V gene, CDR1 is SGHAT and CDR2 is FQDESV (reference sequence). V lost 0 bases, J lost 12 bases, and 21 bases lay in between. This CDR3 has 16 residues.

This clonotype was detected only a few times. The chain links TRBV5-1 to TRBJ2-1; 10 bases agree with TRBD2. Looked up from germline, CDR1 is SGHRS and CDR2 is YFSETQ. With V trimmed by 4 bases and J by 6 bases, 13 bases remained unmatched. The CDR3 consists of 17 residues. The CDR3 nucleotides are TGCGCCAGCAGCCCTGGGGGTCCAGCGGGGGGGCCCAATGAGCAGTTCTTC. Translation gives CASSPGGPAGGPNEQFF.

This clonotype showed up just once. A read error may explain this, as a much larger clone is one base away. V gene TRBV20-1 combines with J gene TRBJ2-3; possible D gene TRBD1, 6 bases. The tail of the sequence fits TRBJ2-5 better, so the J call may be wrong. Germline V lookup: CDR1 DFQATT, CDR2 SNEGSKA (reference sequence). The CDR3 sequence is 15 residues long. CDR3 residues: CGARDMTGPGETQYF. CDR3 nucleotide sequence: TGCGGTGCTAGAGATATGACAGGACCTGGGGAGACCCAGTACTTC.

This clonotype was observed a handful of times. The chain is built from TRBV20-1 and TRBJ1-1, with D uncertain. The CDR3 covers 15 residues. Germline loops: CDR1 DFQATT, CDR2 SNEGSKA (reference sequence). Trimming removed 1 base from V and 6 bases from J, with 18 bases in between. CDR3 sequence: CSARVITGLGPEAFF. The DNA of the CDR3 is TGCAGTGCTAGAGTCATCACCGGGCTCGGGCCTGAAGCTTTCTTT.

This clonotype showed up many times. J is TRBJ1-2 and V is TRBV6-1; D is ambiguous. There are 14 residues in the CDR3. Germline V gene sequence: CDR1 MNHNS, CDR2 SASEGT. Trimming shortened V by 6 bases and J by 1 base, and 12 bases separated the two germline ends. CDR3 bases: TGTGCCAGCAGCGAAAGGATACGTAACTATGGCTACACCTTC. Translated, it gives CASSERIRNYGYTF.

This clonotype was counted between two and nine times. V and J are TRBV14 and TRBJ1-1; D unclear. Germline V gene data show CDR1 as SGHDN and CDR2 as FVKESK. Trimming took off 0 bases at V and 4 bases at J, with 6 bases between the two ends. This CDR3 contains 13 residues. CDR3: CASSQDRVTEAFF. The DNA of the CDR3 is TGTGCCAGCAGCCAAGATAGGGTCACTGAAGCTTTCTTT.

Written as DNA, the CDR3 is TGTGCCTGGAGTGTCCGGGGGGTCACAGATACGCAGTATTTT. Translating gives CAWSVRGVTDTQYF. The chain joins TRBV30 to TRBJ2-3; 7 nucleotides agree with TRBD2. Germline V gene sequence: CDR1 GTSNPN, CDR2 SVGIG (reference sequence). The CDR3 sequence is 14 residues long. The J segment lost 2 bases and the V segment lost 0 bases, leaving 2 bases of the junction unmatched.

As for this clonotype: The missing conserved phenylalanine or tryptophan at the end of this CDR3 makes a read error likely. The chain is built from TRBV30 and TRBJ1-1, with a tentative D call TRBD1 (6 bases). The CDR3 runs to 12 residues. CDR1 and CDR2 (germline): GTSNPN, SVGIG (reference sequence). Trimming stripped 5 bases from V and 1 base from J, with 8 bases between. The chain's CDR3 is CAWGGRNTEAFS. Written as DNA, the CDR3 is TGTGCCTGGGGGGGGCGGAACACTGAAGCTTTCTCT.

This clonotype was counted only a few times. The CDR3: CATSRGTGGQPQHF. The CDR3 DNA reads as TGTGCCACCAGCAGGGGGACAGGGGGTCAGCCCCAGCATTTT. V is TRBV15 and J is TRBJ1-5; 11 nucleotides agree with TRBD1. V lost 3 bases to trimming and J lost 6 bases; unmatched junction nucleotides: 1. Germline values: CDR1 LNHNV, CDR2 YYDKDF (reference sequence). CDR3 size: 14 residues.

The chain is built from TRBV6-2 or TRBV6-3 and TRBJ2-1, with 10 nucleotides matching TRBD2. With 5 bases clipped from V and 3 bases from J, the junction kept 4 bases outside the gene matches. The germline V gene encodes CDR1 MNHEY and CDR2 SVGEGT. The CDR3 contains 15 residues. CDR3 protein: CASSRLAGRYNEQFF. CDR3 in DNA: TGTGCCAGCAGTCGACTAGCGGGTCGCTACAATGAGCAGTTCTTC.

There are many counts of this clonotype. V and J are TRBV4-1 and TRBJ2-5; 7 positions match TRBD2. Germline loops: CDR1 MGHRA, CDR2 YSYEKL. The CDR3 is 17 amino acids. J gave up 5 bases and V 3 bases, and 15 bases lay outside the gene matches. CDR3 loop: CASSHPFRTSGDETQYF. CDR3 sequence (DNA): TGCGCCAGCAGCCACCCCTTCCGGACTAGTGGGGACGAGACCCAGTACTTC.

The rearrangement joins TRBV7-2 to TRBJ2-2; 9 positions agree with TRBD2. Trimming at V came to 5 bases and at J to 9 bases, leaving 10 bases not matched to a gene. The CDR3 is made up of 15 amino acids. CDR1 and CDR2 (germline): SGHTA, FQGNSA. Here the CDR3 DNA reads TGTGCCAGCAGCCTTTCGGCGGGGGGGTATCGGGAGCTGTTTTTT. As protein: CASSLSAGGYRELFF.

This clonotype was seen a few times. V usage is TRBV3-1 and J usage is TRBJ1-1; D might be TRBD1 (6 bases). This CDR3 is built from 13 residues. V was pared by 4 bases and J by 6 bases, with 12 bases between. Germline values: CDR1 LGHDT, CDR2 YNNKEL (reference sequence). The CDR3, as DNA: TGTGCCAGCAGCCTGACCAGGGGCTCTGAAGCTTTCTTT. Translation gives CASSLTRGSEAFF. The complete variable domain, with remaining parts taken from reference TRBV3-1 and TRBJ1-1, reads DTAVSQTPKYLVTQMGNDKSIKCEQNLGHDTMYWYKQDSKKFLKIMFSYNNKELIINETVPNRFSPKSPDKAHLNLHINSLELGDSAVYFCASSLTRGSEAFFGQGTRLTVV.

The J gene is TRBJ2-5, the V gene TRBV13, with 8 bases that match TRBD2. The CDR3 extends over 14 amino acids. Germline assignment: CDR1 PRHDT and CDR2 FYEKMQ (reference sequence). The V and J ends lost 4 bases and 5 bases, in that order; junction bases with no gene match: 6. The CDR3 here is CASSSTGGLETQYF. CDR3 nucleotide sequence: TGTGCCAGCAGCTCCACGGGGGGGCTTGAGACCCAGTACTTC.

This clonotype has more than one count but fewer than ten. A much larger clone is a single base away; this may be a read error. This CDR3 is missing its conserved last phenylalanine or tryptophan, likely due to a read error. This chain links TRBV11-2 with TRBJ2-3; 7 positions match TRBD1. This CDR3 spans 14 amino acids. V was pared by 5 bases and J by 3 bases, with 5 bases of the junction left unmatched. CDR1 is SGHAT, CDR2 FQNNGV, per germline. The CDR3 loop reads CASSPGQFTDTQYS. In DNA form, the CDR3 reads TGTGCCAGCAGCCCGGGACAGTTTACAGATACGCAGTATTCT.

In its sample, this clonotype was seen many times. The V and J genes are TRBV4-1 and TRBJ2-7; a weak D match, TRBD2 (5 bases). The germline gives CDR1 MGHRA, CDR2 YSYEKL. The length of the CDR3 is 15 residues. V was pared by 1 base and J by 2 bases, with 12 bases between. The DNA for the CDR3 is TGCGCCAGCAGCCAAGGGGGTCTAGCACCCTACGAGCAGTACTTC. Residues: CASSQGGLAPYEQYF.

V usage is TRBV11-2 and J usage is TRBJ2-7; 10 nucleotides align to TRBD1. CDR1 is SGHAT, CDR2 FQNNGV, per germline. The CDR3 is 16 residues long. The trim removed 5 bases at V and 3 bases at J, leaving 10 bases unmatched. The CDR3 reads CASSLLGQGGLYEQYF. CDR3 sequence (DNA): TGTGCCAGCAGCCTCCTCGGACAGGGGGGGCTCTACGAGCAGTACTTC. Supplemented by reference TRBV11-2 and TRBJ2-7, the full variable domain reads EAGVAQSPRYKIIEKRQSVAFWCNPISGHATLYWYQQILGQGPKLLIQFQNNGVVDDSQLPKDRFSAERLKGVDSTLKIQPAKLEDSAVYLCASSLLGQGGLYEQYFGPGTRLTVT.

This sequence joins TRBV29-1 and TRBJ2-1, with D possibly TRBD2 on 7 matching bases. This CDR3 is 12 amino acids long. Trimming stripped 3 bases from V and 10 bases from J, with 13 bases between. Germline V gene lookup returns CDR1 SQVTM and CDR2 ANQGSEA. CDR3 coding DNA: TGCAGCGTTGACCGGGGGGCAGGCGAGCAGTTCTTC. Protein sequence: CSVDRGAGEQFF.

This chain links TRBV28 with TRBJ1-1; 7 positions match TRBD1. The CDR3 covers 16 residues. The V segment lost 2 bases and the J segment 4 bases; nucleotides outside the gene matches: 10. Germline V gives CDR1 MDHEN, CDR2 SYDVKM. The CDR3 loop is CASSLADRVVTTEAFF. The CDR3 DNA follows: TGTGCCAGCAGTTTAGCAGACAGGGTGGTAACCACTGAAGCTTTCTTT.